This passage covers 18 T cell receptor beta chains from one sample sequenced in a study of Tregs in tolerant kidney transplant recipients. Profiling relied on immunoSEQ multiplex PCR, and the TCRdb table lists in-frame clones only, not all of them. This sample carries approximately 45,000 clones, 95% of them seen once, and the ten largest clones take around 0.38%. Antigen specificity for these receptors is unknown. Input material: Tregs from blood cultured with allogeneic cells. Receptors were obtained from a human donor in good health.

V is TRBV5-1 and J is TRBJ1-3; D not resolved. The V end lost 2 bases, the J end lost 0 bases, and 9 bases lay between the germline ends. Looked up from germline, CDR1 is SGHRS and CDR2 is YFSETQ. This CDR3 contains 15 residues. The CDR3 sequence: CASSFGISSGNTIYF. CDR3 DNA sequence: TGCGCCAGCAGCTTCGGGATCTCCTCTGGAAACACCATATATTTT. Looking up the rest from reference TRBV5-1 and TRBJ1-3 gives the full variable domain: KAGVTQTPRYLIKTRGQQVTLSCSPISGHRSVSWYQQTPGQGLQFLFEYFSETQRNKGNFPGRFSGRQFSNSRSEMNVSTLELGDSALYLCASSFGISSGNTIYFGEGSWLTVV.

This chain links TRBV9 with TRBJ2-7; D may match TRBD1 or TRBD2 (5 bases each). The V end was cut by 0 bases, the J end by 3 bases, with 10 bases between. CDR3 length: 14 residues. Germline CDR1 SGDLS, CDR2 YYNGEE. CDR3 DNA sequence: TGTGCCAGCAGCGTAGAAGGGGCGGGCTACGAGCAGTACTTC. It translates to CASSVEGAGYEQYF.

The rearrangement uses TRBV5-1 and TRBJ1-4; D uncertain. The CDR3 has 17 amino acids. CDR1 and CDR2 (germline): SGHRS, YFSETQ. Trimming cost V 4 bases and J 0 bases, with 16 bases left between them. CDR3 protein: CASSRFRGGATNEKLFF. CDR3 nucleotide sequence: TGCGCCAGCAGCCGCTTTCGAGGCGGAGCAACTAATGAAAAACTGTTTTTT.

The genes are TRBV2 and TRBJ1-4; tentative D call: TRBD1 (6 bases). The CDR3 length is 15 residues. Looked up from germline, CDR1 is SNHLY and CDR2 is FYNNEI. With 6 bases removed from V and 12 bases from J, the gap between germline ends came to 23 bases. CDR3 amino acids: CASSVPGVPVGELFF. Written as DNA, the CDR3 is TGTGCCAGCAGCGTTCCAGGGGTCCCGGTGGGGGAACTGTTTTTT.

The rearrangement links TRBV30 to TRBJ1-2; D may be TRBD1 (6 bases). Germline loops: CDR1 GTSNPN, CDR2 SVGIG (reference sequence). V lost 2 bases to trimming and J lost 8 bases, with 15 bases between them. The CDR3 spans 13 residues. CDR3 DNA: TGTGCCTGGAGTTACCCCGGGGGCAGGGGCTACACCTTC. This gives the protein CAWSYPGGRGYTF.

The chain employs TRBV5-1 and TRBJ1-2, with 11 positions matching TRBD1. The germline V gene encodes CDR1 SGHRS and CDR2 YFSETQ. The CDR3 spans 15 residues. V was clipped by 4 bases and J by 7 bases; unmatched bases: 9. DNA of the CDR3: TGCGCCAGCAGCGACGGACAGGGGGCGCTGAGTGGCTACACCTTC. This encodes CASSDGQGALSGYTF.

This chain links TRBV29-1 with TRBJ1-2; 11 bases are shared with TRBD1. Losses at the gene ends were 7 bases for V and 2 bases for J; bases not matched to a gene: 3. The length of the CDR3 is 13 residues. Germline lookup yields CDR1 SQVTM and CDR2 ANQGSEA. Here the CDR3 reads CSARDRGNYGYTF. CDR3 bases: TGCAGCGCCAGGGACAGGGGGAACTATGGCTACACCTTC.

V and J are TRBV2 and TRBJ1-2; D gene unclear. Germline V gives CDR1 SNHLY, CDR2 FYNNEI. Trimming removed 6 bases at V and 1 base at J, with 6 bases between. The CDR3 has 12 residues. The CDR3 loop reads CASRQFNYGYTF. As DNA, the CDR3 is TGTGCCAGCAGACAGTTTAACTATGGCTACACCTTC. Full variable domain (outside the CDR3, taken from reference TRBV2 and TRBJ1-2): EPEVTQTPSHQVTQMGQEVILRCVPISNHLYFYWYRQILGQKVEFLVSFYNNEISEKSEIFDDQFSVERPDGSNFTLKIRSTKLEDSAMYFCASRQFNYGYTFGSGTRLTVV.

The rearrangement links TRBV7-9 to TRBJ2-5; 15 bases agree with TRBD2. Germline lookup yields CDR1 SEHNR and CDR2 FQNEAQ (reference sequence). J gave up 5 bases and V 4 bases, and 2 bases lay outside the gene matches. The CDR3 is 15 residues long. The CDR3 is CASSSGTSGRETQYF. In DNA form, the CDR3 reads TGTGCCAGCAGCTCCGGGACTAGCGGGAGGGAGACCCAGTACTTC.

The chain is built from TRBV10-2 and TRBJ2-3; weak D call: TRBD1 (5 bases). In germline, CDR1 is WSHSY, CDR2 SAAADI. V dropped 6 bases and J dropped 2 bases, with 15 bases sitting between them. The CDR3 is made up of 15 amino acids. The CDR3 is CASRGKTANTDTQYF. The CDR3 DNA reads as TGCGCCAGCAGGGGAAAGACAGCGAACACAGATACGCAGTATTTT.

V and J are TRBV18 and TRBJ1-2; D call uncertain. Deletions cut 2 bases from V and 8 bases from J, with 21 bases between. This CDR3 is 16 amino acids long. The V gene's germline CDR1 is KGHSH and CDR2 LQKENI. This CDR3 reads CASSPDTGPLRFGYTF. The CDR3 DNA follows: TGTGCCAGCTCACCAGACACCGGGCCCCTCCGATTCGGCTACACCTTC.

V and J are TRBV7-2 and TRBJ2-3; D is uncertain. The CDR3 totals 14 residues. V lost 1 base, J lost 2 bases, and 7 bases lay in between. The germline gives CDR1 SGHTA, CDR2 FQGNSA. The CDR3 loop is CASSLVAYTDTQYF. For the CDR3, the DNA is TGTGCCAGCAGCTTAGTTGCCTACACAGATACGCAGTATTTT.

The chain has TRBV7-6 and TRBJ2-1; unclear D gene. The germline gives CDR1 SGHVS, CDR2 FNYEAQ. The CDR3 loop spans 17 amino acids. V lost 5 bases to trimming and J lost 7 bases, with 24 bases between them. The CDR3 DNA reads TGTGCCAGCAGCCACCCCAAGGTCGGGCCCATCGGAAATGAGCAGTTCTTC. Translating gives CASSHPKVGPIGNEQFF. The full variable domain, with the rest looked up from reference TRBV7-6 and TRBJ2-1, is GAGVSQSPRYKVTKRGQDVALRCDPISGHVSLYWYRQALGQGPEFLTYFNYEAQQDKSGLPNDRFSAERPEGSISTLTIQRTEQRDSAMYRCASSHPKVGPIGNEQFFGPGTRLTVL.

The V gene is TRBV6-1, the J gene TRBJ2-7; TRBD1 matches 8 bases. Germline-derived CDR1 and CDR2 are MNHNS and SASEGT. CDR3 length: 14 residues. Trimming removed 4 bases from V and 3 bases from J; junction bases left unmatched: 5. The CDR3 protein is CASSATGESYEQYF. Written as DNA, the CDR3 is TGTGCCAGCAGTGCGACAGGGGAAAGCTACGAGCAGTACTTC.

The chain has TRBV4-2 and TRBJ2-3; 15 bases fit TRBD2. V was clipped by 1 base and J by 3 bases; unmatched bases: 5. The CDR3 is made up of 18 amino acids. Germline V gene data show CDR1 as LGHNA and CDR2 as YNFKEQ. The CDR3 DNA reads as TGTGCCAGCAGCCAAGGGGGACTAGCGGGAGGTGGGACAGATACGCAGTATTTT. This translates into CASSQGGLAGGGTDTQYF.

The chain links TRBV5-5 to TRBJ2-6; D is ambiguous. Germline CDR1 SGHKS, CDR2 YYEKEE (reference sequence). The CDR3 has 16 amino acids. Trimming pared 0 bases from V and 3 bases from J, leaving 10 bases between. Here the CDR3 reads CASSLAPRLGANVLTF. In nucleotides, the CDR3 is TGTGCCAGCAGCTTGGCGCCCCGACTTGGGGCCAACGTCCTGACTTTC. The entire variable domain, with the rest obtained from reference TRBV5-5 and TRBJ2-6, is as follows: DAGVTQSPTHLIKTRGQQVTLRCSPISGHKSVSWYQQVLGQGPQFIFQYYEKEERGRGNFPDRFSARQFPNYSSELNVNALLLGDSALYLCASSLAPRLGANVLTFGAGSRLTVL.

The V call is TRBV7-2, the J call TRBJ2-7; 10 nucleotides align to TRBD2. Trimming removed 1 base from V and 6 bases from J; junction bases left unmatched: 12. The length of the CDR3 is 17 residues. The germline CDR1 and CDR2 sequences are SGHTA and FQGNSA. The CDR3 region is CASSLGVLAGVSGEQYF. CDR3 DNA sequence: TGTGCCAGCAGCTTAGGAGTCCTAGCGGGAGTCTCCGGCGAGCAGTACTTC.

The V and J genes are TRBV7-9 and TRBJ1-2; D not resolved. CDR1 and CDR2 from the germline V gene are SEHNR and FQNEAQ (reference sequence). The CDR3 consists of 14 residues. V shed 6 bases and J shed 0 bases, with 11 bases lying between them. In nucleotides, the CDR3 is TGTGCCAGCAGAAAACAGATATCTAACTATGGCTACACCTTC. It is translated as CASRKQISNYGYTF. The entire variable domain, with the rest obtained from reference TRBV7-9 and TRBJ1-2, is as follows: DTGVSQNPRHKITKRGQNVTFRCDPISEHNRLYWYRQTLGQGPEFLTYFQNEAQLEKSRLLSDRFSAERPKGSFSTLEIQRTEQGDSAMYLCASRKQISNYGYTFGSGTRLTVV.